This T cell receptor beta chain was captured by sequencing in a study of blood T cell repertoires in COVID-19. The authors' processing: Amplification of reference gene primers was used by the study to estimate nucleated cell counts. The table came from immunoSEQ multiplex PCR; TCRdb's copy has only in-frame clones and leaves some out. V, J and clone size reflect that table, while D and trimming were determined from the DNA. The sample yields some 190,000 clones, approximately 90% seen once. V dropped 2 bases and J dropped 6 bases, with 19 bases sitting between them. The CDR3 spans 16 residues. The germline V gene encodes CDR1 KGHDR and CDR2 SFDVKD.

The chain uses TRBV24-1 and TRBJ2-7, with D possibly TRBD2 on 7 matching bases. The receptor's source is a woman aged 40 to 50 in a cohort exposed to, infected with or recovered from COVID-19 (not recorded which). Source material: PBMCs or T cells enriched from blood (not recorded which). CDR3 sequence reads: CATSDSRGGQRGEQYF. In nucleotides, the CDR3 is TGTGCCACCAGTGATTCACGCGGGGGACAACGAGGCGAGCAGTACTTC.